This T cell receptor beta chain comes out of a study of synovial regulatory T cells in juvenile arthritis (dated by TCRdb to the mid-2010s). Study-wide context: Among sequenced patients, a few were therapy-naive, one received methotrexate plus infliximab, over five received methotrexate, and one had no treatment information. Using matched patient samples, the researchers compared TCRbeta CDR3 repertoires across three groups: blood iaTreg cells, other blood Treg cells and synovial fluid Treg cells. Treg and Teff subsets from 10 or so JIA patients with active disease were included in the TCR repertoire comparisons. Effector T cell subsets were also sequenced in the study cohort for comparisons, but only blood and synovial fluid Treg cells are covered by the Treg dataset alone.

Points the paper makes about the study in general: Compared with other blood Treg cells, blood iaTreg cells had lower TCR diversity, a finding consistent with antigen-driven expansion. Synovial Treg cells shared more CDR3 sequences with iaTreg cells than with other blood Treg cells; Chao-Jaccard similarity confirmed closer relation. iaTreg TCR repertoires were largely private across patients and partially overlapped with synovial Teff and blood CPL repertoires.

TCR repertoire donors were 11 juvenile idiopathic arthritis patients with active disease who had not reached inactive disease, 3 polyarticular and 8 oligoarticular. The TCR-sequenced patients had a median age of approximately 12 years (range about 2.1-22.9) and median disease duration of around seven years (range 0.2-19.1). Samples for TCR repertoire analysis were collected at two centres in Italy. Peripheral blood mononuclear cells were separated using a Histopaque-1077 density gradient and frozen in about 90% FCS with around 10% DMSO. The library was made by the immunoSEQ multiplex PCR assay. TCRbeta CDR3 sequencing was carried out by Adaptive Biotechnologies. The authors processed their data as follows. To assess repertoire similarity, the researchers used the Chao-modified Jaccard index along with median clonotype overlap taken from 200 random subsamples at equal sample size. The similarity analyses were based on either productive nucleotide sequences or amino acid sequences translated in silico. Hierarchical clustering with single linkage and t-SNE based on Chao-modified Jaccard distances were applied for the comparison of repertoires. Repertoire diversity was quantified with the Renyi index, after sample size normalisation, across a range of alpha values. TCRdb mirrors the immuneACCESS table, restricted to in-frame sequences. Some clones are absent from its copies; in checked studies, under half trace to an unresolved V gene, and the reason for the others is unknown. Clone size and V and J calls were adopted from that table, with D and trimming inferred from the DNA. The sample has roughly 6,400 clones on record. Of the sample, 0.6% to 0.7% is held by the ten largest clones.

The cysteine opens and the phenylalanine closes a CDR3 of 11 amino acids. No DNA sequence was recorded. CDR1 is given as MNHGY and CDR2 as SAAAGT, both from the germline V gene. With regard to this clone: Its antigen is not yet known.

This clonotype originated in a donor aged 2 to 35 with juvenile idiopathic arthritis. The sequenced material came from Treg cells from blood. The sample's cell subset or site label, in plain terms: remaining (HLA-DR-negative) circulating blood Treg cells. This chain is built from TRBV6-8 and TRBJ2-1. The CDR3 protein: CASSRNNEQFF.